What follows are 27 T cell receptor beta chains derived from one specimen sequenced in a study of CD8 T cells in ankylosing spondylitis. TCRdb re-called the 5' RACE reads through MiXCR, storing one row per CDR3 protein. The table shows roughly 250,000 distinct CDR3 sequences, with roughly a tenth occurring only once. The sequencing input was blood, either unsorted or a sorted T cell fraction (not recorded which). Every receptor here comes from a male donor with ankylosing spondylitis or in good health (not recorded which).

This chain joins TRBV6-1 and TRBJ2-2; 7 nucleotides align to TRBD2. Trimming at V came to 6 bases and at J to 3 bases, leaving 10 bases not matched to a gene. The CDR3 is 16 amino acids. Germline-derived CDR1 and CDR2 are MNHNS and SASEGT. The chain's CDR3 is CASSSLGGTHTGELFF. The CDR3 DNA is TGTGCCAGCAGCTCCCTGGGGGGGACGCACACCGGGGAGCTGTTTTTT.

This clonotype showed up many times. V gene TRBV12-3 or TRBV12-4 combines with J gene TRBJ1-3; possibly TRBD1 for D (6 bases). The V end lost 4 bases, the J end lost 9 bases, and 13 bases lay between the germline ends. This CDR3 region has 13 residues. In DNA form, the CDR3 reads TGTGCCAGCAGTTCGGACAGTCAAGGCACCATATATTTT. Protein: CASSSDSQGTIYF.

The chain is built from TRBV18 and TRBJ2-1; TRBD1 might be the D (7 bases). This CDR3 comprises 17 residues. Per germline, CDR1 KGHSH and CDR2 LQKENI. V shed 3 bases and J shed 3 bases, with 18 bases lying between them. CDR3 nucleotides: TGTGCCAGCTCACCTTATCCAGGGGGGTCTGGCTACAATGAGCAGTTCTTC. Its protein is CASSPYPGGSGYNEQFF.

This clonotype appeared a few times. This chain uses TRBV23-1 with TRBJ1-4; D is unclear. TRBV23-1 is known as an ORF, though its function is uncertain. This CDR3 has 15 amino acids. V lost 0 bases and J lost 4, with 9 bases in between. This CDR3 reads CASSQSGGSNEKLFF. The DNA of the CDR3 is TGCGCCAGCAGTCAATCGGGAGGGAGTAATGAAAAACTGTTTTTT.

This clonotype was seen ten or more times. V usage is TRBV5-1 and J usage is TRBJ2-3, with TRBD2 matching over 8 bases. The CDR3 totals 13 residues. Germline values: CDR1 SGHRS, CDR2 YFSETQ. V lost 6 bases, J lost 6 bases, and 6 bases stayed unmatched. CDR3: CASIPVAGDTQYF. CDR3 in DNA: TGCGCCAGCATCCCAGTAGCGGGGGATACGCAGTATTTT.

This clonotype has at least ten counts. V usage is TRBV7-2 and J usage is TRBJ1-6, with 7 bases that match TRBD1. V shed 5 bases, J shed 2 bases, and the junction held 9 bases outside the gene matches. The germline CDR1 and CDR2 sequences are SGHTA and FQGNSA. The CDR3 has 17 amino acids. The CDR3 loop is CASSQSRGGAYNSPLHF. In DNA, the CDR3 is TGTGCCAGCAGCCAATCTAGAGGGGGCGCCTATAATTCACCCCTCCACTTT.

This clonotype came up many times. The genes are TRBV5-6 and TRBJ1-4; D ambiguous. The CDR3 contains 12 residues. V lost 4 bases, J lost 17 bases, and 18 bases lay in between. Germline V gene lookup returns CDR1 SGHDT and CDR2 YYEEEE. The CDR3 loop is CASSLGEGQTFF. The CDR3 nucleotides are TGTGCCAGCAGCCTCGGAGAAGGCCAGACATTTTTT.

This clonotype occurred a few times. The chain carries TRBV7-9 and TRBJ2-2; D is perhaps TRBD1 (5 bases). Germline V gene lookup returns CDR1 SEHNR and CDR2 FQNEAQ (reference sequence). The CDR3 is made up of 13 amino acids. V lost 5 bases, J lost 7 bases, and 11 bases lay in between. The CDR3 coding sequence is TGTGCCAGCAGCCGACAGTTAAACGGGGAGCTGTTTTTT. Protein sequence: CASSRQLNGELFF.

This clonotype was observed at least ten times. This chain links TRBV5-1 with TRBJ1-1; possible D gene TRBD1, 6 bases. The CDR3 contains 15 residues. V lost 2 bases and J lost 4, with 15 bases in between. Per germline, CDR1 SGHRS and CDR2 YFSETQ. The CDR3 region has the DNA TGCGCCAGCAGCTTAGAACTAACAGGGTTCACTGAAGCTTTCTTT. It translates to CASSLELTGFTEAFF.

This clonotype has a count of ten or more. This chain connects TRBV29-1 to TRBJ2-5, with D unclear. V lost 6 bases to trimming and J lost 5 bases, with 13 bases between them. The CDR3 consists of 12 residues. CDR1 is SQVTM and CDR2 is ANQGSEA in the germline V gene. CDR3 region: CSVEYHRETQYF. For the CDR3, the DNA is TGCAGCGTCGAATACCACCGGGAGACCCAGTACTTC.

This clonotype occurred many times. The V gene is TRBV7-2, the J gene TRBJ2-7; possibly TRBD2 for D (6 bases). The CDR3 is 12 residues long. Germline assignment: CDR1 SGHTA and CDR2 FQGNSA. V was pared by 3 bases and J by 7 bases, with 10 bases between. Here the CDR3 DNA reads TGTGCCAGCAGCTTCCAGGGAGGAGAGCAGTACTTC. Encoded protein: CASSFQGGEQYF.

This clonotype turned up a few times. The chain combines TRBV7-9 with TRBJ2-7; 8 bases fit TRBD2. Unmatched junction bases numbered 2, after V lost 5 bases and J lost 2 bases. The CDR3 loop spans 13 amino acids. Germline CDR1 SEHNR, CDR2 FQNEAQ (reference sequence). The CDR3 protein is CASSTLAAYEQYF. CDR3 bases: TGTGCCAGCAGCACACTAGCGGCCTACGAGCAGTACTTC.

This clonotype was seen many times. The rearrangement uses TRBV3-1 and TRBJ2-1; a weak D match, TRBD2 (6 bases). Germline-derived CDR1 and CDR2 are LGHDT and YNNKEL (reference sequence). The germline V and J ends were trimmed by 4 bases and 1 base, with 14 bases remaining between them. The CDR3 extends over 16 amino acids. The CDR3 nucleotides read TGTGCCAGCAGCCGGGGTGGGGGGAGATCCTACAATGAGCAGTTCTTC. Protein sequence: CASSRGGGRSYNEQFF.

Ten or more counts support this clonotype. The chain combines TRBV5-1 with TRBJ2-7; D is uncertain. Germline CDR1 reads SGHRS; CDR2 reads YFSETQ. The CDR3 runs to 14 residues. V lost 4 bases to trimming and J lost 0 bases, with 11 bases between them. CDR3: CASSARTASYEQYF. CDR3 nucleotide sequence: TGCGCCAGCAGCGCCCGGACGGCCTCCTACGAGCAGTACTTC.

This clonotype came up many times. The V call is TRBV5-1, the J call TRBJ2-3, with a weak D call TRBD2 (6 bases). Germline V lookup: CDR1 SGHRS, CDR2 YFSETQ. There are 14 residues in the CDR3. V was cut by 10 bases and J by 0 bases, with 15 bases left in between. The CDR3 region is CAGRLDSSTDTQYF. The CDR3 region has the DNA TGCGCCGGAAGACTAGACTCTAGCACAGATACGCAGTATTTT.

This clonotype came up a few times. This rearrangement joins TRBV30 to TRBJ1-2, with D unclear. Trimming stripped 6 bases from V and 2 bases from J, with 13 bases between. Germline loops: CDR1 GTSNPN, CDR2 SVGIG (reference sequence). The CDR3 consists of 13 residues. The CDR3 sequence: CACRGLLNYGYTF. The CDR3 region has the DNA TGTGCCTGTCGCGGGCTCCTCAACTATGGCTACACCTTC.

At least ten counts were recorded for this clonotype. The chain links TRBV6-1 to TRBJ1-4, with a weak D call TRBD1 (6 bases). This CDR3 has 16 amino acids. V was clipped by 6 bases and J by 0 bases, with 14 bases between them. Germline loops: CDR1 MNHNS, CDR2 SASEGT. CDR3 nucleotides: TGTGCCAGCAGGAGAGAACAGGGTGCAACTAATGAAAAACTGTTTTTT. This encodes CASRREQGATNEKLFF.

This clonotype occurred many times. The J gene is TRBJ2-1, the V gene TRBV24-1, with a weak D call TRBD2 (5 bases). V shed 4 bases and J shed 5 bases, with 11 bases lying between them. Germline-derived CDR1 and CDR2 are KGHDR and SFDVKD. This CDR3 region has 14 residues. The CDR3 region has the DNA TGTGCCACCAGTGACCCGGGATATGACAATGAGCAGTTCTTC. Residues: CATSDPGYDNEQFF.

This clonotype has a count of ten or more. In nucleotides, the CDR3 is TGCAGCGCAGGGGGTAGAGCTGGAAACACCATATATTTT. Translated: CSAGGRAGNTIYF. V usage is TRBV20-1 and J usage is TRBJ1-3; 7 nucleotides line up with TRBD1. The CDR3 totals 13 residues. Germline V gene lookup returns CDR1 DFQATT and CDR2 SNEGSKA (reference sequence).

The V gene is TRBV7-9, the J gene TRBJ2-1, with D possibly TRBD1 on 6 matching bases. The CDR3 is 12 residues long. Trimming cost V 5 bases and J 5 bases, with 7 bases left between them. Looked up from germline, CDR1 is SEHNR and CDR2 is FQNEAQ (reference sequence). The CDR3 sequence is CASSRQDNEQFF. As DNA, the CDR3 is TGTGCCAGCAGCCGACAGGACAATGAGCAGTTCTTC.

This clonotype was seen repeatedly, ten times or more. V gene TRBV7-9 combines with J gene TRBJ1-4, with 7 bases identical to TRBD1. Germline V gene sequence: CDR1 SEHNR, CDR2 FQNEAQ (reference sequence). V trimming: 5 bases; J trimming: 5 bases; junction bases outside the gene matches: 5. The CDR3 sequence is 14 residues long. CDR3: CASSPPGQNEKLFF. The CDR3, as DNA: TGTGCCAGCAGCCCCCCGGGACAGAATGAAAAACTGTTTTTT.

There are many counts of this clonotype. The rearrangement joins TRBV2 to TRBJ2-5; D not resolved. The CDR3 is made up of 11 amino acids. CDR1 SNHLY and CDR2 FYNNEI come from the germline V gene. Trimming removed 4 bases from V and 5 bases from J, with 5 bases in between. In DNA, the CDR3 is TGTGCCAGCAGTGTGCTGGAGACCCAGTACTTC. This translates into CASSVLETQYF.

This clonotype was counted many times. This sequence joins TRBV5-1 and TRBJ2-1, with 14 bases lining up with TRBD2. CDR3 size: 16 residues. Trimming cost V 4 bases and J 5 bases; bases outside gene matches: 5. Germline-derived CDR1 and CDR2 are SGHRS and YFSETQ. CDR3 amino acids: CASSPGLAGVHNEQFF. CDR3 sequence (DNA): TGCGCCAGCAGCCCGGGACTAGCGGGAGTACACAATGAGCAGTTCTTC.

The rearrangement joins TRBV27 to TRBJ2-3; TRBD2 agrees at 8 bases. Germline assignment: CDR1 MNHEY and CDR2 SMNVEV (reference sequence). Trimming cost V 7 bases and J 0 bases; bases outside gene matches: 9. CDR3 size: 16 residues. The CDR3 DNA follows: TGTGCCAGCACCATGGGGGCGGGAGGAAGCACAGATACGCAGTATTTT. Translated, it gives CASTMGAGGSTDTQYF.

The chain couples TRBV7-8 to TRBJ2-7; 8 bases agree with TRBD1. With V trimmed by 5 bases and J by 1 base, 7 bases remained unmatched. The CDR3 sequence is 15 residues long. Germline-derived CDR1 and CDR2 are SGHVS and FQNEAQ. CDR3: CASSPRGDRSYEQYF. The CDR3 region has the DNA TGTGCCAGCAGCCCCCGCGGGGACAGGTCCTACGAGCAGTACTTC.

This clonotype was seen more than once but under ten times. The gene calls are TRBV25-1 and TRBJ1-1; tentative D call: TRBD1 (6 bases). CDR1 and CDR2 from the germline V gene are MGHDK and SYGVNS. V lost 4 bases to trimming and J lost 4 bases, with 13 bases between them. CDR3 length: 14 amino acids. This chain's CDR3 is CASSVPGAGTEAFF. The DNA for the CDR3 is TGTGCCAGCAGTGTACCGGGGGCAGGCACTGAAGCTTTCTTT.

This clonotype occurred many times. The CDR3 is CASSQLPGLPYEQYF. In DNA, the CDR3 is TGCGCCAGCAGCCAACTTCCCGGGCTTCCCTACGAGCAGTACTTC. The chain carries TRBV4-1 and TRBJ2-7; D is unclear. The V end lost 2 bases, the J end lost 2 bases, and 13 bases lay between the germline ends. The germline CDR1 and CDR2 sequences are MGHRA and YSYEKL. The CDR3 covers 15 residues.